This T cell receptor beta chain stems from a study of T cells expressing NK-cell markers. On the study more broadly: Cells sorted as CD3+CD56+NKG2C+, CD3+CD56+NKG2C- and CD3+CD56-NKG2C+ T cells supplied the TCR beta repertoires. Seven of eight sequenced donors tested HCMV-seropositive; one tested seronegative. The study, taken as a whole, reports: As a fraction of CD8+ T cells, dominant NKG2C+ clonotypes reached about 1.0-7.5% in six or seven donors.

Germline values: CDR1 MGHRA, CDR2 YSYEKL. The CDR3 consists of 18 residues. In regard to this clonotype: What it recognizes is unknown.

After re-calling the 5' RACE reads, TCRdb lists one entry per CDR3 protein, DNA absent. The listing records some 120,000 distinct CDR3 sequences. V usage is TRBV4-1 and J usage is TRBJ2-3; TCRdb's assignment of TRBD2 cannot be checked, as there is no DNA. The material sequenced was blood T cells: a sorted CD56 or NKG2C T cell subset, CD4+ or CD8+ T cells, or bulk PBMC T cells (not recorded which). The TCR comes from a woman between 18 and 69 years old in good health. The CDR3 region is CASSQAWTSGGHTDTQYF.